Listed here are 21 T cell receptor beta chains from one sample, sequenced in a study of shared clonotypes between healthy human individuals. Repertoires were generated with immunoSEQ multiplex PCR, while TCRdb's copy carries only in-frame clones and drops some. The sample has 2 million to 2.5 million clones; 92% are singletons. Sequenced material: naive CD4+ T cells from PBMCs. As for subset: CD45RA+ positively selected. The receptors were sampled from a man younger than 35 in good health. Some clones in this sample may be carry-over from other donors' samples.

This rearrangement joins TRBV29-1 to TRBJ2-1; no definite D call. The CDR3 runs 13 residues. The ends were cut back, 2 bases at V and 7 bases at J, with 12 bases in the middle. Germline assignment: CDR1 SQVTM and CDR2 ANQGSEA. The CDR3 DNA sequence: TGCAGCGTTGAACCCAATTCAGCGAATGAGCAGTTCTTC. Encoded protein: CSVEPNSANEQFF.

The chain recombines TRBV19 with TRBJ1-5; D may be TRBD1 (5 bases). V was clipped by 2 bases and J by 5 bases, with 22 bases between them. There are 18 residues in the CDR3. In germline, CDR1 is LNHDA, CDR2 SQIVND (reference sequence). CDR3 amino acids: CASSIRFWGRENYQPQHF. The CDR3 DNA sequence: TGTGCCAGTAGTATAAGGTTTTGGGGCAGGGAAAATTATCAGCCCCAGCATTTT.

The chain uses TRBV4-2 and TRBJ2-7, with 12 nucleotides matching TRBD2. The germline gives CDR1 LGHNA, CDR2 YNFKEQ. V shed 3 bases, J shed 7 bases, and the junction held 10 bases outside the gene matches. The length of the CDR3 is 16 residues. The CDR3 nucleotides are TGTGCCAGCAGCCACGAAACTAGCGGGAGGACTCGTGAGCAGTACTTC. Its protein is CASSHETSGRTREQYF.

This chain links TRBV6-5 with TRBJ2-7; no clear D. Germline V gene lookup returns CDR1 MNHEY and CDR2 SVGAGI. This CDR3 has 11 amino acids. Trimming took off 5 bases at V and 9 bases at J, with 11 bases between the two ends. The CDR3 nucleotides are TGTGCCAGCAGTACGGGTATTTCGCAGTACTTC. Its translation: CASSTGISQYF.

The CDR3 loop is CASSPQGSKNTEAFF. The CDR3 DNA reads as TGTGCCAGCTCACCACAGGGTTCCAAAAACACTGAAGCTTTCTTT. The V call is TRBV18, the J call TRBJ1-1, with D unclear. The CDR3 is 15 amino acids. Germline V gene lookup returns CDR1 KGHSH and CDR2 LQKENI. V was cut by 1 base and J by 2 bases, with 11 bases left in between.

This clone was found once. The rearrangement joins TRBV10-3 to TRBJ1-5; TRBD1 agrees at 11 bases. Germline CDR1 reads ENHRY; CDR2 reads SYGVKD. The CDR3 length is 16 residues. The junction had 7 bases not matched to a gene; V was cut back by 5 bases and J by 4 bases. The CDR3 bases are TGTGCCATCAGTAAGGACAGGGGGCAGAGAAATCAGCCCCAGCATTTT. Its translation is CAISKDRGQRNQPQHF.

Turning to this clone: The junction and the germline gene differ at one end; a read error may be behind it. This chain links TRBV20-1 with TRBJ2-1; possibly TRBD1 or TRBD2 for D (5 bases each). CDR3 length: 11 residues. Germline CDR1 DFQATT, CDR2 SNEGSKA (reference sequence). DNA for the CDR3: TGCAGTGCTTTTCGGGACCATCTTCTCCTCTTC. Encoded protein: CSAFRDHLLLF.

The chain joins TRBV5-6 to TRBJ1-1; no definite D call. With 0 bases removed from V and 4 bases from J, the gap between germline ends came to 13 bases. Per the germline V gene, CDR1 is SGHDT and CDR2 is YYEEEE. The CDR3 totals 15 residues. The CDR3 DNA reads TGTGCCAGCAGCTTGGTGCCCGGCTCCGGCACTGAAGCTTTCTTT. It translates to CASSLVPGSGTEAFF.

The chain joins TRBV5-1 to TRBJ2-1; 11 bases agree with TRBD2. Unmatched junction bases numbered 8, after V lost 2 bases and J lost 7 bases. Germline CDR1 reads SGHRS; CDR2 reads YFSETQ. The CDR3 consists of 16 residues. The CDR3 here is CASSFGGLAGGNEQFF. CDR3 nucleotides: TGCGCCAGCAGCTTTGGTGGGCTAGCGGGAGGAAATGAGCAGTTCTTC.

V is TRBV25-1 and J is TRBJ2-1; TRBD1 aligns across 11 bases. The ends lost 6 bases at V and 7 bases at J; junction bases unmatched: 11. Germline V CDR1 and CDR2: MGHDK, SYGVNS. The CDR3 has 16 amino acids. The CDR3: CASRRPGTGGVNEQFF. The CDR3, as DNA: TGTGCCAGCAGACGCCCCGGGACAGGGGGGGTAAATGAGCAGTTCTTC.

Regarding this clone: The sample contains more than one DNA sequence encoding this CDR3. The genes are TRBV5-1 and TRBJ2-7; unclear D gene. The germline V and J ends were trimmed by 3 bases and 0 bases, with 7 bases remaining between them. From germline, CDR1 is SGHRS and CDR2 YFSETQ. The CDR3 extends over 13 amino acids. CDR3 sequence: CASSSGPSYEQYF. The CDR3 DNA follows: TGCGCCAGCAGCTCGGGCCCCTCCTACGAGCAGTACTTC.

Of note for this clone: The identical CDR3 is also encoded by other nucleotide sequences in the sample. This chain connects TRBV6-1 to TRBJ1-2; D is uncertain. The germline CDR1 and CDR2 sequences are MNHNS and SASEGT. The CDR3 loop spans 13 amino acids. Trimming took off 5 bases at V and 2 bases at J, with 9 bases between the two ends. The CDR3 protein is CASSPRPNYGYTF. The CDR3 nucleotides read TGTGCCAGCAGTCCTAGGCCCAACTATGGCTACACCTTC.

The genes are TRBV29-1 and TRBJ2-7; 8 bases agree with TRBD1. CDR3 length equals 15 residues. The trim removed 0 bases at V and 2 bases at J, leaving 6 bases unmatched. The germline V gene encodes CDR1 SQVTM and CDR2 ANQGSEA. The CDR3 DNA is TGCAGCGTTGAAGATCAGGGGACAGGAGCCTACGAGCAGTACTTC. Protein sequence: CSVEDQGTGAYEQYF.

The V call is TRBV2, the J call TRBJ2-1; 10 bases match TRBD2. Germline lookup yields CDR1 SNHLY and CDR2 FYNNEI. J was trimmed by 6 bases and V by 6 bases; bases with no gene match: 5. CDR3 length: 14 amino acids. CDR3: CASSRAGGLNEQFF. DNA of the CDR3: TGTGCCAGCAGCCGAGCGGGAGGGCTCAATGAGCAGTTCTTC. The variable domain in full, completed from reference TRBV2 and TRBJ2-1, reads EPEVTQTPSHQVTQMGQEVILRCVPISNHLYFYWYRQILGQKVEFLVSFYNNEISEKSEIFDDQFSVERPDGSNFTLKIRSTKLEDSAMYFCASSRAGGLNEQFFGPGTRLTVL.

Remarks on this clone: Other DNA sequences in the sample encode the same CDR3. The V gene is TRBV29-1, the J gene TRBJ2-3; D perhaps matches TRBD1 (5 bases). The CDR3 totals 12 residues. Germline lookup yields CDR1 SQVTM and CDR2 ANQGSEA. Deletions cut 4 bases from V and 1 base from J, with 6 bases between. The CDR3 loop reads CSVATGTDTQYF. The CDR3 coding sequence is TGCAGCGTTGCGACAGGCACAGATACGCAGTATTTT.

The V and J genes are TRBV10-2 and TRBJ1-6; D call uncertain. Germline CDR1 is WSHSY and CDR2 is SAAADI. V gave up 4 bases and J gave up 8 bases, with 12 bases separating them. The CDR3 runs 14 residues. CDR3 protein: CASSGAGRDSPLHF. DNA for the CDR3: TGCGCCAGCAGTGGTGCCGGAAGGGATTCACCCCTCCACTTT.

The genes are TRBV28 and TRBJ1-4, with D unresolved. The CDR3 contains 13 residues. V lost 7 bases and J lost 8, with 14 bases in between. The germline gives CDR1 MDHEN, CDR2 SYDVKM. CDR3 sequence: CASTTPLGEKLFF. The CDR3 nucleotides are TGTGCCAGCACCACACCCTTGGGGGAAAAACTGTTTTTT.

The CDR3 sequence is CASSLTFRGPAYGYTF. The CDR3 region has the DNA TGTGCCAGCAGCTTAACGTTTAGGGGACCCGCCTATGGCTACACCTTC. The rearrangement uses TRBV7-8 and TRBJ1-2, with D tentatively TRBD1 (5 bases). This CDR3 is 16 amino acids long. V lost 2 bases to trimming and J lost 4 bases, with 17 bases between them. Looked up from germline, CDR1 is SGHVS and CDR2 is FQNEAQ.

The rearrangement joins TRBV19 to TRBJ2-1; 9 nucleotides match TRBD1. The V segment lost 5 bases and the J segment 9 bases; nucleotides outside the gene matches: 8. The CDR3 consists of 14 residues. Germline CDR1 is LNHDA and CDR2 is SQIVND (reference sequence). In DNA form, the CDR3 reads TGTGCCAGTAGTTCCCGGGACAGGGTGTTTGAGCAGTTCTTC. Its protein is CASSSRDRVFEQFF.

The count of this clone is one. The chain is built from TRBV10-3 and TRBJ2-1; 12 nucleotides match TRBD2. The V gene end was trimmed by 2 bases and the J gene end by 1 base; junction bases not matched to a gene: 3. The CDR3 extends over 17 amino acids. Germline loops: CDR1 ENHRY, CDR2 SYGVKD. CDR3 loop: CAISEMTSGRSYNEQFF. The CDR3 nucleotides read TGTGCCATCAGTGAGATGACTAGCGGGAGATCCTACAATGAGCAGTTCTTC.

About this clone: No DNA is shown, since the ends of the CDR3 on it are uncertain; the CDR3 is the one TCRdb lists. The rearrangement uses TRBV28 and TRBJ2-7. The CDR3 region is 21 residues in length, termini included. CDR1 is MDHEN and CDR2 is SYDVKM in the germline V gene. This CDR3 reads CASSLQGVGTSSTSDPYEQYF.